This T cell receptor beta chain was captured by sequencing in a study of blood T cell repertoires in COVID-19. Overall study context: Acute and convalescent COVID-19 samples came from the United States, Italy and Spain. PBMCs, B-cell-depleted T cells, or T cells were the source of the cDNA or gDNA that made up the material.

This clone showed up just a few times. Profiling relied on immunoSEQ multiplex PCR, and the TCRdb table lists in-frame clones only, not all of them. The data contain some 190,000 clones, roughly 87% of them singletons. Trimming removed 2 bases from V and 1 base from J; junction bases left unmatched: 5. Germline CDR1 reads LNHNV; CDR2 reads YYDKDF (reference sequence). The CDR3 sequence is 16 residues long. This clonotype originated in a woman in her sixties with COVID-19, enrolled during active disease. V usage is TRBV15 and J usage is TRBJ2-1; the match to TRBD2 covers 7 bases. Specimen: peripheral blood. The CDR3 loop is CATSRPGGGSYNEQFF. The CDR3 DNA is TGTGCCACCAGCAGACCGGGGGGAGGGTCCTACAATGAGCAGTTCTTC. Combining the CDR3 with reference TRBV15 and TRBJ2-1 gives the whole variable domain DAMVIQNPRYQVTQFGKPVTLSCSQTLNHNVMYWYQQKSSQAPKLLFHYYDKDFNNEADTPDNFQSRRPNTSFCFLDIRSPGLGDTAMYLCATSRPGGGSYNEQFFGPGTRLTVL.